Below are 8 T cell receptor beta chains sequenced from a single sample in a study of blood T cell repertoires in COVID-19. The data were produced by immunoSEQ multiplex PCR, yet TCRdb's version contains in-frame clones alone and is incomplete. The sample records some 240,000 clones, around 80% being singletons. The specimen was peripheral blood. These receptors all come from a human donor in a cohort sampled during active COVID-19.

The CDR3: CASSPTDSWEQPQHF. In DNA form, the CDR3 reads TGTGCCAGCAGTCCCACGGACAGTTGGGAACAGCCCCAGCATTTT. This sequence joins TRBV27 and TRBJ1-5; TRBD1 might be the D (6 bases). Germline CDR1 and CDR2: MNHEY and SMNVEV (reference sequence). The ends were cut back, 5 bases at V and 7 bases at J, with 18 bases in the middle. CDR3 size: 15 residues.

V is TRBV19 and J is TRBJ2-5; TRBD2 matches at 12 bases. From germline, CDR1 is LNHDA and CDR2 SQIVND (reference sequence). V lost 6 bases to trimming and J lost 5 bases; unmatched junction nucleotides: 7. The length of the CDR3 is 15 residues. The CDR3 nucleotides read TGTGCCAGTAGCAGGATGGGGACTAGCGGGGAGACCCAGTACTTC. It codes for CASSRMGTSGETQYF. Complete variable domain (other parts from reference TRBV19 and TRBJ2-5): DGGITQSPKYLFRKEGQNVTLSCEQNLNHDAMYWYRQDPGQGLRLIYYSQIVNDFQKGDIAEGYSVSREKKESFPLTVTSAQKNPTAFYLCASSRMGTSGETQYFGPGTRLLVL.

The rearrangement joins TRBV18 to TRBJ2-5, with 8 bases that match TRBD1. The germline V gene has CDR1 KGHSH and CDR2 LQKENI. The CDR3 totals 15 residues. V trimming: 6 bases; J trimming: 4 bases; junction bases outside the gene matches: 10. The CDR3 loop reads CASSPGQGTGETQYF. CDR3 DNA sequence: TGTGCCAGCTCCCCCGGACAGGGAACGGGAGAGACCCAGTACTTC.

This clone occurred once. The CDR3 region has the DNA TGTGCCACCAGCAGAGATGGCCGGTCGGACAACAATCAGCCCCAGCATTTT. Translating gives CATSRDGRSDNNQPQHF. The rearrangement links TRBV15 to TRBJ1-5, with a weak D call TRBD1 (5 bases). Per germline, CDR1 LNHNV and CDR2 YYDKDF (reference sequence). The ends were cut back, 0 bases at V and 3 bases at J, with 15 bases in the middle. The CDR3 totals 17 residues.

This chain joins TRBV28 and TRBJ1-6, with D perhaps matching TRBD1 (5 bases). CDR3 length equals 14 residues. Germline-derived CDR1 and CDR2 are MDHEN and SYDVKM. With 5 bases removed from V and 4 bases from J, the gap between germline ends came to 9 bases. The CDR3 here is CASSPRQYNSPLHF. The CDR3 DNA follows: TGTGCCAGCAGTCCACGACAGTATAATTCACCCCTCCACTTT.

The chain joins TRBV5-1 to TRBJ2-3; TRBD2 matches at 13 bases. Per the germline V gene, CDR1 is SGHRS and CDR2 is YFSETQ. With V trimmed by 5 bases and J by 6 bases, 6 bases remained unmatched. There are 15 residues in the CDR3. CDR3 bases: TGCGCCAGCAGACTTACTAGCGGGGGGGCCGATACGCAGTATTTT. Its translation: CASRLTSGGADTQYF.

The chain recombines TRBV7-2 with TRBJ1-4; no clear D. Between the trimmed V and J ends, which lost 1 base and 8 bases, there was a span of 8 bases. The V gene's germline CDR1 is SGHTA and CDR2 FQGNSA. The CDR3 loop spans 13 amino acids. CDR3: CASSLGLLEKLFF. In DNA form, the CDR3 reads TGTGCCAGCAGCTTAGGACTCCTCGAAAAACTGTTTTTT.

This clone was detected a few times. The chain employs TRBV5-1 and TRBJ2-7, with D possibly TRBD2 on 6 matching bases. Germline-derived CDR1 and CDR2 are SGHRS and YFSETQ. V lost 0 bases and J 6 bases, leaving 19 bases between the germline ends. The CDR3 has 16 residues. In DNA form, the CDR3 reads TGCGCCAGCAGCTTGGGGAGACCCGGGGGTCGGCGCGAGCAGTACTTC. It translates to CASSLGRPGGRREQYF.